The 22 T cell receptor beta chains below come from one sample, sequenced in a study of T cells after yellow fever vaccination. One entry per CDR3 protein results from TCRdb running MiXCR on the 5' RACE reads. The repertoire holds 320,000 or so distinct CDR3 sequences, with less than 9.5% as singletons. Material: PBMCs, obtained 35 to 50 days after the first yellow fever vaccination. The receptor source for this set is a man aged 18 to 29 who received the YFV17D yellow fever vaccine.

This rearrangement joins TRBV6-2 or TRBV6-3 to TRBJ1-1, with TRBD1 matching over 11 bases. Looked up from germline, CDR1 is MNHEY and CDR2 is SVGEGT. The V segment lost 2 bases and the J segment 8 bases; nucleotides outside the gene matches: 4. This CDR3 contains 14 residues. CDR3 nucleotides: TGTGCCAGCAGTTACGCTTGGACAGGGGGCGAAGCTTTCTTT. Its protein is CASSYAWTGGEAFF.

This clonotype has more than one count but fewer than ten. The rearrangement uses TRBV29-1 and TRBJ2-7; TRBD1 might be the D (5 bases). The CDR3 has 12 amino acids. Germline CDR1 and CDR2: SQVTM and ANQGSEA. The V gene lost 4 bases and the J gene lost 1 base, with 8 bases spanning the gap. The CDR3 loop reads CSVVTESYEQYV. The CDR3 DNA sequence: TGCAGCGTTGTGACAGAGTCCTACGAGCAGTACGTC.

The rearrangement joins TRBV4-3 to TRBJ1-1, with D maybe TRBD1 (5 bases). Trimming removed 4 bases at V and 3 bases at J, with 12 bases between. This CDR3 has 14 amino acids. Germline V gives CDR1 LGHNA, CDR2 YSLEER. The CDR3 DNA is TGCGCCAGCAGCCGCGATGGGGGGGACACTGAAGCTTTCTTT. It translates to CASSRDGGDTEAFF.

V is TRBV20-1 and J is TRBJ2-5, with TRBD1 identical over 8 bases. The germline V gene has CDR1 DFQATT and CDR2 SNEGSKA (reference sequence). V was clipped by 3 bases and J by 5 bases; unmatched bases: 14. CDR3 length: 16 residues. The CDR3 region has the DNA TGCAGTGCTAGGCTGAGACAGGGGTCCGCCCAGGAGACCCAGTACTTC. This encodes CSARLRQGSAQETQYF.

V is TRBV10-3 and J is TRBJ1-1, with 9 bases aligning to TRBD1. Looked up from germline, CDR1 is ENHRY and CDR2 is SYGVKD. This CDR3 spans 16 amino acids. J lost 4 bases, V lost 5 bases, and 11 bases had no gene match. CDR3 in DNA: TGTGCCATCAGTTTGATACAGGGGGCGCGGAGCACTGAAGCTTTCTTT. This sequence encodes CAISLIQGARSTEAFF.

The table lists this clonotype with a few counts. The J gene is TRBJ1-1, the V gene TRBV15; D is ambiguous. Germline CDR1 LNHNV, CDR2 YYDKDF (reference sequence). Trimming left V 6 bases short and J 8 bases short, with 13 bases between. The length of the CDR3 is 12 residues. The CDR3 region has the DNA TGTGCCACCAGGTTAACCGGGGTCGAAGCTTTCTTT. Protein product: CATRLTGVEAFF.

This clonotype showed up many times. This sequence joins TRBV3-1 and TRBJ1-4; D is unclear. The germline V and J ends were trimmed by 1 base and 8 bases, with 5 bases remaining between them. CDR1 is LGHDT, CDR2 YNNKEL, per germline (reference sequence). The CDR3 loop spans 12 amino acids. CDR3 DNA sequence: TGTGCCAGCAGCCAAGTGGTGGAAAAACTGTTTTTT. Its protein product is CASSQVVEKLFF.

This sequence joins TRBV4-2 and TRBJ1-1; 9 bases fit TRBD1. This CDR3 has 15 residues. V was pared by 2 bases and J by 1 base, with 2 bases of the junction left unmatched. Per germline, CDR1 LGHNA and CDR2 YNFKEQ. In nucleotides, the CDR3 is TGTGCCAGCAGCCAACCGGGACAGGGGAACACTGAAGCTTTCTTT. Protein: CASSQPGQGNTEAFF.

V is TRBV28 and J is TRBJ2-2; D remains ambiguous. Germline lookup yields CDR1 MDHEN and CDR2 SYDVKM. The germline V and J ends were trimmed by 4 bases and 8 bases, with 5 bases remaining between them. The CDR3 is made up of 11 amino acids. The CDR3 loop reads CASSYRGELFF. CDR3 DNA: TGTGCCAGCAGTTATCGGGGGGAGCTGTTTTTT. Based on the CDR3 plus reference TRBV28 and TRBJ2-2, the full variable domain is DVKVTQSSRYLVKRTGEKVFLECVQDMDHENMFWYRQDPGLGLRLIYFSYDVKMKEKGDIPEGYSVSREKKERFSLILESASTNQTSMYLCASSYRGELFFGEGSRLTVL.

This clonotype was picked up many times. The chain employs TRBV6-5 and TRBJ2-3; TRBD2 matches 10 bases. CDR1 and CDR2 from the germline V gene are MNHEY and SVGAGI. J lost 5 bases, V lost 6 bases, and 14 bases had no gene match. The CDR3 has 17 residues. The CDR3 here is CASSSLAAGGPKDTQYF. The DNA for the CDR3 is TGTGCCAGCAGCTCGCTAGCAGCGGGGGGGCCGAAAGATACGCAGTATTTT.

CDR3 in amino acids: CASSPPSETDTQYF. The CDR3 coding sequence is TGTGCCAGCAGCCCCCCTTCGGAGACAGATACGCAGTATTTT. The chain joins TRBV5-6 to TRBJ2-3; D not certain. CDR3 length equals 14 residues. The germline V gene encodes CDR1 SGHDT and CDR2 YYEEEE. The ends were cut back, 4 bases at V and 3 bases at J, with 12 bases in the middle.

The chain combines TRBV28 with TRBJ1-5; D possibly corresponds to TRBD1 (5 bases). Deletions cut 5 bases from V and 5 bases from J, with 16 bases between. The CDR3 totals 15 residues. Germline values: CDR1 MDHEN, CDR2 SYDVKM. CDR3 sequence (DNA): TGTGCCAGCAGTCCGATGTCGGGAGGGGATCAGCCCCAGCATTTT. It yields the protein CASSPMSGGDQPQHF.

This clonotype was recorded many times. CDR3: CASSLGEGYEQYF. In DNA, the CDR3 is TGTGCCAGCAGCTTAGGAGAGGGCTACGAGCAGTACTTC. This chain joins TRBV7-9 and TRBJ2-7, with a tentative D call TRBD2 (5 bases). Germline V lookup: CDR1 SEHNR, CDR2 FQNEAQ (reference sequence). CDR3 length equals 13 residues. V lost 1 base and J 3 bases, leaving 7 bases between the germline ends.

This clonotype was observed a few times. The J gene is TRBJ2-5, the V gene TRBV11-2; a possible D gene is TRBD1 (6 bases). The CDR3 runs to 13 residues. V lost 5 bases and J lost 3, with 10 bases in between. Looked up from germline, CDR1 is SGHAT and CDR2 is FQNNGV. This CDR3 reads CASSLWTEETQYF. CDR3 coding DNA: TGTGCCAGCAGCCTTTGGACAGAAGAGACCCAGTACTTC.

This clonotype appeared a few times. This chain links TRBV5-4 with TRBJ2-3; TRBD1 or TRBD2 may be the D gene (5 bases each). Trimming removed 5 bases from V and 3 bases from J, with 16 bases in between. This CDR3 comprises 15 residues. Germline V gene data show CDR1 as SGHNT and CDR2 as YYREEE (reference sequence). The DNA for the CDR3 is TGTGCCAGCAGTCCGGTGGGCAGGGAGACAGATACGCAGTATTTT. Encoded protein: CASSPVGRETDTQYF.

Ten or more counts support this clonotype. The chain combines TRBV25-1 with TRBJ1-4, with D uncertain. Per the germline V gene, CDR1 is MGHDK and CDR2 is SYGVNS. Between the trimmed V and J ends, which lost 4 bases and 10 bases, there was a span of 7 bases. The CDR3 loop spans 11 amino acids. In DNA, the CDR3 is TGTGCCAGCAGTGCCTATGTAAAACTGTTTTTT. This encodes CASSAYVKLFF.

At least ten counts were recorded for this clonotype. The chain combines TRBV24-1 with TRBJ2-5; D possibly corresponds to TRBD1 (6 bases). Germline CDR1 is KGHDR and CDR2 is SFDVKD. This CDR3 contains 14 residues. Trimming removed 3 bases from V and 3 bases from J, with 10 bases in between. In nucleotides, the CDR3 is TGTGCCACCAGTGATCCCCGGACAGAAGAGACCCAGTACTTC. It is translated as CATSDPRTEETQYF.

The sample holds a few counts of this clonotype. The CDR3 DNA follows: TGTGCCAGCAGTTCGGTGTTACCGAGCACCGGGGAGCTGTTTTTT. This sequence encodes CASSSVLPSTGELFF. The chain combines TRBV6-2 or TRBV6-3 with TRBJ2-2; D call uncertain. Between the trimmed V and J ends, which lost 4 bases and 4 bases, there was a span of 13 bases. CDR1 and CDR2 from the germline V gene are MNHEY and SVGEGT. CDR3 size: 15 residues.

This clonotype showed up just a few times. The chain carries TRBV7-2 and TRBJ1-5; D unresolved. This CDR3 region has 14 residues. CDR1 SGHTA and CDR2 FQGNSA come from the germline V gene. V was pared by 4 bases and J by 3 bases, with 10 bases between. The CDR3 DNA reads TGTGCCAGCAGCTCTGCGGCTTTCAATCAGCCCCAGCATTTT. It encodes CASSSAAFNQPQHF.

This clonotype came up a few times. The chain is built from TRBV18 and TRBJ2-3, with D unclear. Germline V gene sequence: CDR1 KGHSH, CDR2 LQKENI. The CDR3 length is 14 residues. V lost 3 bases to trimming and J lost 2 bases, with 9 bases between them. The CDR3 bases are TGTGCCAGCTCACCCCGAGGAATCACAGATACGCAGTATTTT. This codes for CASSPRGITDTQYF.

This clonotype was detected a few times. V gene TRBV4-3 combines with J gene TRBJ2-2; 8 bases line up with TRBD2. Germline CDR1 LGHNA, CDR2 YSLEER. With V trimmed by 9 bases and J by 8 bases, 14 bases remained unmatched. This CDR3 has 15 residues. CDR3 sequence (DNA): TGCGCCAGTTCCTTCGACGGGGGGGCTCTAGGGGAGCTGTTTTTT. Amino acid sequence: CASSFDGGALGELFF.

This clonotype occurred many times. The rearrangement links TRBV7-8 to TRBJ2-7; TRBD1 agrees at 9 bases. V dropped 5 bases and J dropped 3; count of bases not matched to a gene: 8. The CDR3 spans 15 residues. Germline values: CDR1 SGHVS, CDR2 FQNEAQ. CDR3 sequence reads: CASSLNRDRVYEQYV. The CDR3 bases are TGTGCCAGCAGCCTAAACAGGGACAGGGTCTACGAGCAGTACGTC.